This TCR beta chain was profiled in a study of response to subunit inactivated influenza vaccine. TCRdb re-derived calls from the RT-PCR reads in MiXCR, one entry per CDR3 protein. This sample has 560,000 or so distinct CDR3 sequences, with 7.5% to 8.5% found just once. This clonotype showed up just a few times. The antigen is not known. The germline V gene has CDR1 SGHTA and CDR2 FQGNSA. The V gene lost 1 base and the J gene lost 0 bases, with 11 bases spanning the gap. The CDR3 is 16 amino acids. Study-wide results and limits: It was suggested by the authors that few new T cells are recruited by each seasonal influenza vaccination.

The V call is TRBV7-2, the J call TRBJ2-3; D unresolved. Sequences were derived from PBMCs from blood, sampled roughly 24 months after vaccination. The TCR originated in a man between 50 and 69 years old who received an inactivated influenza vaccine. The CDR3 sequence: CASSLVSVTSTDTQYF. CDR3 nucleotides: TGTGCCAGCAGCTTAGTCTCCGTTACTAGCACAGATACGCAGTATTTT.